This T cell receptor beta chain emerged from a study of T-cell reconstitution after alpha-beta-depleted transplantation in children. This clonotype has ten or more counts. Its antigen is unidentified. Unique molecular identifiers were incorporated during preparation of the TCRbeta library. TCRdb itself ran the PCR reads through MiXCR, one entry per CDR3 protein. The sample includes hundreds of thousands of distinct CDR3 sequences, about an eighth of them seen just once. Study observations and caveats: T-cell counts and diversity at one year post-transplant came mainly from newly produced T cells. Reportedly, alpha-beta T cells present about two months post-transplant originated from several hundred expanded clones of graft origin.

The TCR sequence derives from a girl aged 2 to 10 with congenital amegakaryocytic thrombocytopenia, due to receive a stem cell transplant. Sample: PBMCs, taken before TCRalphabeta/CD19-depleted stem cell transplant.

The CDR3 DNA is TGTGCCATCAGGCACCCCCCGGACACTGAAGCTTTCTTT. Residues: CAIRHPPDTEAFF. The V gene is TRBV10-3, the J gene TRBJ1-1; D is undetermined. Trimming took off 6 bases at V and 3 bases at J, with 11 bases between the two ends. This CDR3 contains 13 residues. Germline loops: CDR1 ENHRY, CDR2 SYGVKD.